This T cell receptor beta chain was sequenced for a study of blood T cell repertoires in COVID-19. On the study more broadly: Material from acute and convalescent COVID-19 was sourced from the United States, Italy and Spain.

This clone occurred many times. Distinct nucleotide sequences in the sample also encode this CDR3. J was trimmed by 3 bases and V by 0 bases; bases with no gene match: 0. The CDR3 is 14 residues long. CDR1 and CDR2 from the germline V gene are SGHRS and YFSETQ. Generated by immunoSEQ multiplex PCR, the TCRdb table keeps only in-frame clones and is missing some. The data hold some 100,000 clones, with about 90% observed a single time. V is TRBV5-1 and J is TRBJ1-1; TRBD1 aligns across 9 bases. The TCR originated in a man aged 50 to 59 with acute or convalescent COVID-19. The sequencing sample was made of peripheral blood. The CDR3, as DNA: TGCGCCAGCAGCTTGGGGACAGGGGACACTGAAGCTTTCTTT. This codes for CASSLGTGDTEAFF.